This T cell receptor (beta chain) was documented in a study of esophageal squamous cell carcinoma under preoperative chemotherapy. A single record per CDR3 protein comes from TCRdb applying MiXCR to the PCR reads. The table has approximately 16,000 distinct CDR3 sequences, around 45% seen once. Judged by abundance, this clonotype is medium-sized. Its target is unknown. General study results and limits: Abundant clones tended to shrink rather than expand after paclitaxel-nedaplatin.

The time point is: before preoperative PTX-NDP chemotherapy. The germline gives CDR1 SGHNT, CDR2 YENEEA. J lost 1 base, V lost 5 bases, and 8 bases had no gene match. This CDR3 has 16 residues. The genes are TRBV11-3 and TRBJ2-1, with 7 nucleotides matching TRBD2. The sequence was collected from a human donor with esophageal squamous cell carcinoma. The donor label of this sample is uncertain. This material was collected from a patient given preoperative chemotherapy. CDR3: CASSPISGASYNEQFF. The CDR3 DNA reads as TGTGCCAGCAGCCCCATAAGCGGGGCTTCCTACAATGAGCAGTTCTTC.